This T cell receptor (beta chain) was sequenced during a study of response to subunit inactivated influenza vaccine. Notes on the study in general: New T cells are recruited in small numbers by each seasonal influenza vaccination, according to the authors' suggestion.

A remark on this clonotype: The antigen is unknown.

One entry per CDR3 protein results from TCRdb running MiXCR on the RT-PCR reads. The table records over 750,000 distinct CDR3 sequences, 20% to 25% of them present only once. The material was PBMCs from blood, obtained more than 4 days after vaccination. The TCR comes from a man aged 50 to 59 who received an inactivated influenza vaccine.

As DNA, the CDR3 is TGTGCCAGCAGTCGACTAGCGGGGATTGAGCAGTTCTTC. Translation: CASSRLAGIEQFF. The V gene is TRBV6-2 or TRBV6-3, the J gene TRBJ2-1, with 11 bases that match TRBD2. In germline, CDR1 is MNHEY, CDR2 SVGEGT. J was trimmed by 9 bases and V by 5 bases; bases with no gene match: 3. There are 13 residues in the CDR3.